This T cell receptor (beta chain) came from a study of T cells after yellow fever vaccination. This clonotype has ten or more counts. TCRdb independently ran MiXCR on the 5' RACE reads; one entry per CDR3 protein. The sample consists of approximately 12,000 distinct CDR3 sequences, 4.9% of them appearing once. V was pared by 6 bases and J by 6 bases, with 10 bases between. There are 12 residues in the CDR3. Sequencing was performed on PBMCs, either bulk or a sorted T-cell subset (CD4+, CD8+, memory, or dextramer-sorted; not recorded which), taken 45 days after the yellow fever booster vaccination. This receptor was taken from a man younger than 40 who received the YFV17D yellow fever vaccine. This chain connects TRBV12-3 or TRBV12-4 to TRBJ2-3; D not resolved. As DNA, the CDR3 is TGTGCCAGCAGCCCAGCAGGTGATACGCAGTATTTT. It yields the protein CASSPAGDTQYF.